The 30 T cell receptor beta chains below were found in one sample sequenced in a study of control samples from healthy donors and cancer patients. Using immunoSEQ multiplex PCR, the repertoire was profiled, and TCRdb retains in-frame clones only, with some absent. Among around 85,000 clones listed, 85% to 90% were seen once. Sample: blood. The origin of the receptors is a woman aged 60-75 years in good health.

In this sample, this clone turned up a few times. This chain connects TRBV4-2 to TRBJ2-1, with 8 bases lining up with TRBD1. V gave up 4 bases and J gave up 7 bases; unmatched junction bases: 12. The CDR3 is 16 amino acids. The germline V gene encodes CDR1 LGHNA and CDR2 YNFKEQ. Written as DNA, the CDR3 is TGTGCCAGCAGCCTATCCGGGACAGGCGCGAGAAATGAGCAGTTCTTC. As protein: CASSLSGTGARNEQFF.

This rearrangement joins TRBV19 to TRBJ2-7; 10 positions match TRBD2. Germline trimming cut 3 bases from V and 4 bases from J; bases unmatched to any gene: 6. This CDR3 is built from 15 residues. Germline CDR1 is LNHDA and CDR2 is SQIVND (reference sequence). This CDR3 reads CASSISGGAAYEQYF. Here the CDR3 DNA reads TGTGCCAGTAGTATCAGCGGGGGGGCCGCATACGAGCAGTACTTC.

The chain employs TRBV19 and TRBJ1-5, with TRBD1 identical over 8 bases. The V gene's germline CDR1 is LNHDA and CDR2 SQIVND (reference sequence). The CDR3 runs 15 residues. Trimming removed 6 bases from V and 7 bases from J; junction bases left unmatched: 11. The CDR3, as DNA: TGTGCCAGTAGAGATGGACAGGGTATAGAACAGCCCCAGCATTTT. Translating it yields CASRDGQGIEQPQHF.

V is TRBV9 and J is TRBJ2-7, with unresolved D. This CDR3 spans 14 amino acids. CDR1 SGDLS and CDR2 YYNGEE come from the germline V gene. With 3 bases removed from V and 0 bases from J, the gap between germline ends came to 10 bases. The CDR3 region is CASSADMSSYEQYF. The CDR3 DNA follows: TGTGCCAGCAGCGCAGATATGAGCTCCTACGAGCAGTACTTC.

V and J are TRBV21-1 and TRBJ2-1; the tabulated D call, TRBD2, remains unverified against the DNA. TRBV21-1 is given as a pseudogene. The CDR3 length is 17 residues. CDR3 DNA: TGTGCCAGCAGCGCAATCGTAGCGGGAGTGGCCTACAATGAGCAGTTCTTC. Translating it yields CASSAIVAGVAYNEQFF.

The CDR3 coding sequence is TGTGCCAGCAGCTTAACCATAGCGGGAGGCGATGAGCAGTTCTTC. Residues: CASSLTIAGGDEQFF. This chain joins TRBV7-9 and TRBJ2-1; TRBD2 agrees at 10 bases. CDR1 and CDR2 from the germline V gene are SEHNR and FQNEAQ (reference sequence). The junction had 6 bases not matched to a gene; V was cut back by 2 bases and J by 8 bases. This CDR3 contains 15 residues.

V and J are TRBV4-1 and TRBJ2-7; TRBD1 matches 10 bases. Germline lookup yields CDR1 MGHRA and CDR2 YSYEKL. The J segment lost 2 bases and the V segment lost 5 bases, leaving 6 bases of the junction unmatched. The CDR3 runs to 15 residues. DNA for the CDR3: TGCGCCAGCAGCATGTCCGGGACAGGGGCCTACGAGCAGTACTTC. Protein sequence: CASSMSGTGAYEQYF.

With regard to this clone: A much larger clone lies one base from this, so it may be a read error. The V gene is TRBV6-5, the J gene TRBJ2-5; no reliable D call. The germline CDR1 and CDR2 sequences are MNHEY and SVGAGI. Trimming cost V 7 bases and J 4 bases, with 7 bases left between them. The CDR3 spans 11 residues. In DNA, the CDR3 is TGTGCCAGCACCTCGAGAGAGACCCAGTACTTC. The encoded protein is CASTSRETQYF.

The chain joins TRBV28 to TRBJ2-3; TRBD2 matches 9 bases. J lost 4 bases, V lost 7 bases, and 9 bases had no gene match. Germline V gives CDR1 MDHEN, CDR2 SYDVKM. This CDR3 is built from 15 residues. CDR3 coding DNA: TGTGCCAGCAACCTCCTAGCGGGATTCTCAGATACGCAGTATTTT. It yields the protein CASNLLAGFSDTQYF.

The rearrangement uses TRBV29-1 and TRBJ2-1, with 13 bases aligning to TRBD2. The CDR3 spans 16 residues. CDR1 SQVTM and CDR2 ANQGSEA come from the germline V gene. Unmatched junction bases numbered 4, after V lost 5 bases and J lost 0 bases. The CDR3 DNA is TGCAGCGTTCGGACTAGCGGGGGAAGCTCCTACAATGAGCAGTTCTTC. Translated: CSVRTSGGSSYNEQFF.

The chain joins TRBV6-1 to TRBJ1-1; 9 bases align to TRBD1. After removal of 2 bases from V and 4 bases from J, the junction contained 2 bases not matched to a gene. There are 14 residues in the CDR3. Germline V gene lookup returns CDR1 MNHNS and CDR2 SASEGT. The CDR3 DNA follows: TGTGCCAGCAGTGAAAGACAGGGGGGCACTGAAGCTTTCTTT. Translated, it gives CASSERQGGTEAFF.

The genes are TRBV11-3 and TRBJ1-3; D might be TRBD1 (6 bases). This CDR3 has 13 amino acids. Germline V gene data show CDR1 as SGHNT and CDR2 as YENEEA. V lost 2 bases, J lost 7 bases, and 9 bases lay in between. In DNA form, the CDR3 reads TGTGCCAGCAGCTTAAACAGGGAGAACACCATATATTTT. This translates into CASSLNRENTIYF.

The V call is TRBV4-2, the J call TRBJ1-5; maybe TRBD1 (5 bases). Germline lookup yields CDR1 LGHNA and CDR2 YNFKEQ. With 1 base removed from V and 2 bases from J, the gap between germline ends came to 12 bases. There are 16 residues in the CDR3. The CDR3 loop is CASSQVGQRGNQPQHF. CDR3 DNA sequence: TGTGCCAGCAGCCAAGTGGGGCAGCGAGGCAATCAGCCCCAGCATTTT.

The chain employs TRBV27 and TRBJ2-7, with D tentatively TRBD2 (6 bases). V gave up 6 bases and J gave up 3 bases, with 18 bases separating them. This CDR3 is built from 15 residues. Germline CDR1 MNHEY, CDR2 SMNVEV (reference sequence). The chain's CDR3 is CASSPESSGNYEQYF. The CDR3 DNA is TGTGCCAGCAGCCCGGAGAGTAGCGGAAACTACGAGCAGTACTTC.

The chain combines TRBV11-3 with TRBJ2-3, with D hard to call. Germline CDR1 and CDR2: SGHNT and YENEEA. The CDR3 runs 14 residues. Trimming stripped 1 base from V and 8 bases from J, with 13 bases between. CDR3 nucleotides: TGTGCCAGCAGCTTAGGTGGAGCGATAGGTACGCAGTATTTT. Its protein product is CASSLGGAIGTQYF. Filled out from reference TRBV11-3 and TRBJ2-3, the complete variable domain reads EAGVVQSPRYKIIEKKQPVAFWCNPISGHNTLYWYLQNLGQGPELLIRYENEEAVDDSQLPKDRFSAERLKGVDSTLKIQPAELGDSAVYLCASSLGGAIGTQYFGPGTRLTVL.

The chain carries TRBV29-1 and TRBJ2-7; D uncertain. CDR3 size: 13 residues. From germline, CDR1 is SQVTM and CDR2 ANQGSEA. Trimming took off 1 base at V and 3 bases at J, with 10 bases between the two ends. The CDR3 bases are TGCAGCGTTGAAGGAGGTGATTACTACGAGCAGTACTTC. Amino acids: CSVEGGDYYEQYF.

The chain joins TRBV7-9 to TRBJ2-5; 7 nucleotides agree with TRBD1. The J segment lost 0 bases and the V segment lost 5 bases, leaving 3 bases of the junction unmatched. The CDR3 is 14 amino acids. Germline assignment: CDR1 SEHNR and CDR2 FQNEAQ (reference sequence). The CDR3 sequence: CASSQQGYQETQYF. The DNA of the CDR3 is TGTGCCAGCAGCCAACAGGGGTACCAAGAGACCCAGTACTTC.

The chain joins TRBV12-3 or TRBV12-4 to TRBJ1-2; D is unclear. V was clipped by 8 bases and J by 5 bases, with 15 bases between them. CDR3 length equals 13 residues. The chain's CDR3 is CASALGEAYGYTF. The CDR3 nucleotides read TGTGCCAGCGCCTTGGGTGAGGCTTATGGCTACACCTTC.

This clone was seen a few times. As DNA, the CDR3 is TGTGCCAGCAGCAGGGATCCGAACACTGAAGCTTTCTTT. Its translation is CASSRDPNTEAFF. The gene calls are TRBV2 and TRBJ1-1; the D gene is possibly TRBD1 (5 bases). Trimming pared 6 bases from V and 1 base from J, leaving 9 bases between. The CDR3 loop spans 13 amino acids. Germline assignment: CDR1 SNHLY and CDR2 FYNNEI. The full variable domain, its missing parts supplied by reference TRBV2 and TRBJ1-1, is EPEVTQTPSHQVTQMGQEVILRCVPISNHLYFYWYRQILGQKVEFLVSFYNNEISEKSEIFDDQFSVERPDGSNFTLKIRSTKLEDSAMYFCASSRDPNTEAFFGQGTRLTVV.

The chain carries TRBV7-9 and TRBJ1-1; unclear D gene. With 2 bases removed from V and 4 bases from J, the gap between germline ends came to 11 bases. This CDR3 spans 14 amino acids. Germline V gives CDR1 SEHNR, CDR2 FQNEAQ (reference sequence). The CDR3 bases are TGTGCCAGCAGCTTATCGGTTGGCAGCACTGAAGCTTTCTTT. Its protein is CASSLSVGSTEAFF.

The rearrangement links TRBV7-2 to TRBJ2-3; 7 bases fit TRBD2. J lost 1 base, V lost 5 bases, and 9 bases had no gene match. This CDR3 has 16 amino acids. In germline, CDR1 is SGHTA, CDR2 FQGNSA. This CDR3 is CASSQSKRGGTDTQYF. For the CDR3, the DNA is TGTGCCAGCAGCCAGTCGAAGCGGGGTGGCACAGATACGCAGTATTTT.

This clone was detected only a few times. J is TRBJ2-7 and V is TRBV7-6, with a tentative D call TRBD1 (6 bases). This CDR3 is built from 19 residues. V was clipped by 0 bases and J by 9 bases, with 30 bases between them. Germline V gene lookup returns CDR1 SGHVS and CDR2 FNYEAQ. Here the CDR3 reads CASSLAPLVLRTGPTGQYF. The CDR3 DNA sequence: TGTGCCAGCAGCTTAGCTCCCCTCGTGCTGAGGACGGGACCGACAGGGCAGTACTTC.

This chain joins TRBV9 and TRBJ2-7, with D maybe TRBD2 (5 bases). Germline lookup yields CDR1 SGDLS and CDR2 YYNGEE. V gave up 0 bases and J gave up 6 bases, with 10 bases separating them. The CDR3 extends over 13 amino acids. CDR3 protein: CASSVVGESEQYF. CDR3 sequence (DNA): TGTGCCAGCAGCGTAGTTGGGGAGAGCGAGCAGTACTTC.

J is TRBJ2-7 and V is TRBV28; 10 bases line up with TRBD2. Looked up from germline, CDR1 is MDHEN and CDR2 is SYDVKM. V dropped 5 bases and J dropped 5; count of bases not matched to a gene: 24. The CDR3 length is 20 residues. The CDR3 sequence: CASSPRGAGVSGRASNEQYF. The CDR3 DNA is TGTGCCAGCAGTCCACGGGGTGCAGGGGTAAGCGGGAGGGCGAGCAACGAGCAGTACTTC.

The chain carries TRBV4-3 and TRBJ1-1, with TRBD1 matching over 8 bases. Germline CDR1 is LGHNA and CDR2 is YSLEER. This CDR3 comprises 15 residues. Unmatched junction bases numbered 5, after V lost 0 bases and J lost 5 bases. The CDR3 region is CASSQDIRGRTEAFF. The CDR3 nucleotides are TGCGCCAGCAGCCAAGATATCAGGGGGCGGACTGAAGCTTTCTTT.

The chain joins TRBV7-9 to TRBJ2-7, with 7 bases that match TRBD2. Germline CDR1 SEHNR, CDR2 FQNEAQ (reference sequence). This CDR3 contains 13 residues. V trimming: 0 bases; J trimming: 6 bases; junction bases outside the gene matches: 2. CDR3 bases: TGTGCCAGCAGCTTAGCGGGAGGGGCCGAGCAGTACTTC. This codes for CASSLAGGAEQYF.

The gene calls are TRBV19 and TRBJ2-3; tentative D call: TRBD2 (6 bases). The CDR3 has 12 amino acids. Germline V CDR1 and CDR2: LNHDA, SQIVND (reference sequence). The germline V and J ends were trimmed by 6 bases and 10 bases, with 14 bases remaining between them. DNA of the CDR3: TGTGCCAGTAGGCGGGACGAAGGACCGCAGTATTTT. Protein sequence: CASRRDEGPQYF.

The chain has TRBV7-9 and TRBJ1-1; 7 nucleotides line up with TRBD1. The CDR3 runs 14 residues. Per the germline V gene, CDR1 is SEHNR and CDR2 is FQNEAQ (reference sequence). Unmatched junction bases numbered 1, after V lost 3 bases and J lost 0 bases. The CDR3 sequence is CASSFRGMNTEAFF. The CDR3 coding sequence is TGTGCCAGCAGCTTCAGGGGGATGAACACTGAAGCTTTCTTT.

The V call is TRBV7-9, the J call TRBJ2-7; 9 nucleotides line up with TRBD1. The germline V gene encodes CDR1 SEHNR and CDR2 FQNEAQ (reference sequence). Trimming cost V 5 bases and J 0 bases; bases outside gene matches: 5. The CDR3 spans 15 residues. This CDR3 reads CASSPRDRASYEQYF. The DNA for the CDR3 is TGTGCCAGCAGCCCAAGGGACAGGGCCTCCTACGAGCAGTACTTC.

This clone was seen once. In DNA form, the CDR3 reads TGTGCCAGCAGCGAATACAGGGTTTTCACCGGGGAGCTGTTTTTT. Encoded protein: CASSEYRVFTGELFF. The rearrangement joins TRBV9 to TRBJ2-2; D is perhaps TRBD1 (6 bases). The CDR3 totals 15 residues. Germline CDR1 is SGDLS and CDR2 is YYNGEE. Between the trimmed V and J ends, which lost 3 bases and 4 bases, there was a span of 13 bases.